The 21 T cell receptor beta chains listed next were all sequenced from one sample in a study of T cell responses to AZD1222 COVID-19 vaccine. Only in-frame clones appear in the TCRdb table, and some are missing; sequencing was by immunoSEQ multiplex PCR. The sample yields about 90,000 clones, around 91% seen once. Sequenced material: peripheral blood, taken 28 days after the second AZD1222 dose. These receptor sequences come from an adult who received the AZD1222 COVID-19 vaccine.

This clone was recorded once. The chain joins TRBV14 to TRBJ1-2; a weak D match, TRBD1 (5 bases). V lost 4 bases and J 3 bases, leaving 9 bases between the germline ends. Germline V gives CDR1 SGHDN, CDR2 FVKESK. The CDR3 is 13 amino acids. CDR3 residues: CASSRDGDYGYTF. The CDR3 DNA follows: TGTGCCAGCAGCCGGGACGGGGACTATGGCTACACCTTC.

This chain joins TRBV6-5 and TRBJ2-2, with D perhaps being TRBD1 or TRBD2 (5 bases each). In germline, CDR1 is MNHEY, CDR2 SVGAGI. The CDR3 extends over 14 amino acids. Trimming removed 6 bases at V and 1 base at J, with 9 bases between. Here the CDR3 reads CASRRDGNTGELFF. DNA for the CDR3: TGTGCCAGCAGACGGGACGGGAACACCGGGGAGCTGTTTTTT.

This sequence joins TRBV28 and TRBJ1-5; D gene unclear. The ends were cut back, 6 bases at V and 6 bases at J, with 30 bases in the middle. The CDR3 has 19 amino acids. The V gene's germline CDR1 is MDHEN and CDR2 SYDVKM. CDR3 nucleotide sequence: TGTGCCAGCAGCGAGGGTACTCTCCCCGGCCTACGGGCGGGTCAGCCCCAGCATTTT. Translated, it gives CASSEGTLPGLRAGQPQHF.

The rearrangement links TRBV30 to TRBJ1-6, with 10 bases fitting TRBD1. Germline lookup yields CDR1 GTSNPN and CDR2 SVGIG (reference sequence). The CDR3 is 17 amino acids. V lost 0 bases, J lost 0 bases, and 2 bases stayed unmatched. CDR3 in amino acids: CAWSVGDRGSYNSPLHF. As DNA, the CDR3 is TGTGCCTGGAGTGTCGGGGACAGGGGCTCCTATAATTCACCCCTCCACTTT. Using reference TRBV30 and TRBJ1-6 for the parts outside the CDR3, the full variable domain is SQTIHQWPATLVQPVGSPLSLECTVEGTSNPNLYWYRQAAGRGLQLLFYSVGIGQISSEVPQNLSASRPQDRQFILSSKKLLLSDSGFYLCAWSVGDRGSYNSPLHFGNGTRLTVT.

The rearrangement joins TRBV9 to TRBJ2-5; D remains unclear. The germline V and J ends were trimmed by 0 bases and 0 bases, with 6 bases remaining between them. This CDR3 has 14 residues. CDR1 is SGDLS and CDR2 is YYNGEE in the germline V gene. The CDR3 DNA sequence: TGTGCCAGCAGCGTAGAAGTAAACCAAGAGACCCAGTACTTC. As protein: CASSVEVNQETQYF.

The chain links TRBV3-1 (or the pseudogene TRBV3-2) to TRBJ1-1; D possibly corresponds to TRBD1 (5 bases). The CDR3 has 16 amino acids. V lost 4 bases to trimming and J lost 2 bases, with 17 bases between them. The germline V gene encodes CDR1 LGHDT and CDR2 YNNKEL (reference sequence). In nucleotides, the CDR3 is TGTGCCAGCAGCCCCCTTGAGTTGGGGGAAAACACTGAAGCTTTCTTT. Translating it yields CASSPLELGENTEAFF.

The chain is built from TRBV7-2 and TRBJ1-2; D not resolved. V shed 1 base and J shed 0 bases, with 9 bases lying between them. This CDR3 comprises 15 residues. Germline values: CDR1 SGHTA, CDR2 FQGNSA. This CDR3 is CASSLVQASNYGYTF. In nucleotides, the CDR3 is TGTGCCAGCAGCTTAGTGCAGGCCTCTAACTATGGCTACACCTTC.

The genes are TRBV27 and TRBJ1-2, with 7 bases lining up with TRBD1. J was trimmed by 2 bases and V by 3 bases; bases with no gene match: 9. The CDR3 runs to 16 residues. The germline V gene has CDR1 MNHEY and CDR2 SMNVEV (reference sequence). CDR3 sequence: CASSLTDREANYGYTF. In DNA, the CDR3 is TGTGCCAGCAGTTTGACAGACAGGGAGGCGAACTATGGCTACACCTTC.

This chain connects TRBV7-9 to TRBJ2-7; 8 bases line up with TRBD1. This CDR3 has 14 residues. CDR1 is SEHNR and CDR2 is FQNEAQ in the germline V gene (reference sequence). The ends lost 6 bases at V and 5 bases at J; junction bases unmatched: 9. In nucleotides, the CDR3 is TGTGCCAGCAGTATCAGGACAGGGTCCGACGAGCAGTACTTC. It codes for CASSIRTGSDEQYF.

The rearrangement joins TRBV14 to TRBJ1-1; D may be TRBD1 (5 bases). V was clipped by 4 bases and J by 5 bases, with 14 bases between them. The CDR3 has 14 residues. Looked up from germline, CDR1 is SGHDN and CDR2 is FVKESK. The CDR3 loop is CASSLAGKETEAFF. The CDR3 DNA follows: TGTGCCAGCAGCCTGGCAGGGAAGGAGACTGAAGCTTTCTTT.

V usage is TRBV7-9 and J usage is TRBJ2-1; no definite D call. Germline CDR1 SEHNR, CDR2 FQNEAQ (reference sequence). Trimming shortened V by 2 bases and J by 8 bases, and 10 bases separated the two germline ends. The CDR3 is made up of 13 amino acids. The CDR3 is CASSLSGGDEQFF. The DNA of the CDR3 is TGTGCCAGCAGCTTATCGGGCGGAGATGAGCAGTTCTTC.

The chain joins TRBV4-2 to TRBJ1-5; D remains ambiguous. Germline-derived CDR1 and CDR2 are LGHNA and YNFKEQ. The CDR3 contains 13 residues. Trimming pared 0 bases from V and 5 bases from J, leaving 5 bases between. This CDR3 is CASSQESHQPQHF. CDR3 DNA: TGTGCCAGCAGCCAAGAATCTCATCAGCCCCAGCATTTT.

CDR3 sequence reads: CASSVQVANTEAFF. CDR3 coding DNA: TGTGCCAGCAGCGTACAGGTCGCGAACACTGAAGCTTTCTTT. The chain has TRBV4-2 and TRBJ1-1, with D tentatively TRBD1 (5 bases). Germline V lookup: CDR1 LGHNA, CDR2 YNFKEQ. This CDR3 has 14 amino acids. Trimming pared 5 bases from V and 1 base from J, leaving 11 bases between.

In its sample, this clone was seen a few times. The chain combines TRBV27 with TRBJ1-1, with unresolved D. Trimming pared 5 bases from V and 1 base from J, leaving 8 bases between. The CDR3 contains 13 residues. Germline-derived CDR1 and CDR2 are MNHEY and SMNVEV (reference sequence). The CDR3 loop is CASSRPGNTEAFF. The DNA for the CDR3 is TGTGCCAGCAGTAGGCCAGGGAACACTGAAGCTTTCTTT.

DNA of the CDR3: TGTGCCAGCAGTGGCTCCTCCGGGACAGTGAACACTGAAGCTTTCTTT. Translating it yields CASSGSSGTVNTEAFF. The chain couples TRBV6-1 to TRBJ1-1; 7 nucleotides agree with TRBD1. The CDR3 is 16 residues long. The V and J ends lost 4 bases and 0 bases, in that order; junction bases with no gene match: 8. Germline V gene lookup returns CDR1 MNHNS and CDR2 SASEGT.

This sequence joins TRBV19 and TRBJ1-1, with D possibly being TRBD1 (5 bases). Germline CDR1 is LNHDA and CDR2 is SQIVND (reference sequence). V was shortened by 5 bases and J by 4 bases, with 17 bases between the two germline ends. The CDR3 totals 15 residues. CDR3 nucleotides: TGTGCCAGTAGTCCCCGGGATGGGGCGATCACTGAAGCTTTCTTT. Its protein is CASSPRDGAITEAFF.

The gene calls are TRBV4-3 and TRBJ2-5; D not certain. Trimming stripped 0 bases from V and 2 bases from J, with 10 bases between. The CDR3 is made up of 15 amino acids. Looked up from germline, CDR1 is LGHNA and CDR2 is YSLEER. The CDR3 region has the DNA TGCGCCAGCAGCCAAGATAAAACAGCACAAGAGACCCAGTACTTC. Protein: CASSQDKTAQETQYF.

V and J are TRBV30 and TRBJ1-3, with D perhaps TRBD1 (5 bases). With 4 bases removed from V and 4 bases from J, the gap between germline ends came to 11 bases. This CDR3 is 13 amino acids long. Germline V gene sequence: CDR1 GTSNPN, CDR2 SVGIG (reference sequence). CDR3: CAWIRAGGNTIYF. The DNA of the CDR3 is TGTGCCTGGATCCGGGCAGGGGGAAACACCATATATTTT. Full variable domain (rest looked up from reference TRBV30 and TRBJ1-3): SQTIHQWPATLVQPVGSPLSLECTVEGTSNPNLYWYRQAAGRGLQLLFYSVGIGQISSEVPQNLSASRPQDRQFILSSKKLLLSDSGFYLCAWIRAGGNTIYFGEGSWLTVV.

The V gene is TRBV5-6, the J gene TRBJ2-7; D might be TRBD1 (5 bases). The germline CDR1 and CDR2 sequences are SGHDT and YYEEEE. Trimming removed 1 base at V and 0 bases at J, with 8 bases between. The CDR3 is 14 residues long. CDR3 residues: CASSLRQNSYEQYF. The CDR3 coding sequence is TGTGCCAGCAGCTTGCGACAGAACTCCTACGAGCAGTACTTC.

The rearrangement links TRBV23-1 to TRBJ1-6; tentative D call: TRBD1 (5 bases). TRBV23-1 is filed as an ORF, its function uncertain. The CDR3 consists of 12 residues. The germline V and J ends were trimmed by 0 bases and 14 bases, with 8 bases remaining between them. The CDR3, as DNA: TGCGCCAGCAGTCAATCGGGGGTGACCCTCCACTTT. This codes for CASSQSGVTLHF.

The CDR3 DNA sequence: TGTGCCAGCAGTTTACGCGGACAGGGTGGGTCACCCCTCCACTTT. It yields the protein CASSLRGQGGSPLHF. This chain uses TRBV28 with TRBJ1-6; 8 bases match TRBD1. Germline-derived CDR1 and CDR2 are MDHEN and SYDVKM. The length of the CDR3 is 15 residues. V lost 2 bases to trimming and J lost 10 bases; unmatched junction nucleotides: 7.